This T cell receptor beta chain was retrieved from a study of long-term antiretroviral therapy in people with HIV. The study, taken as a whole, reports: Diversity rose after ART but stayed below transplant donor controls. Against controls, HIV repertoires showed narrower ranges of CDR3 length. Older ART regimens may have been in use when blood was drawn between the mid-2000s and the late 2010s.

As for this clone: The antigen is unknown.

Researchers report immunoSEQ v3.0 was run at survey level. Libraries were prepared by immunoSEQ multiplex PCR; TCRdb keeps only in-frame clonotypes and omits some of them. The data contain 30,000 to 40,000 clones, 65% to 90% of them singletons. V shed 4 bases and J shed 0 bases, with 16 bases lying between them. The CDR3 runs to 16 residues. Germline V gives CDR1 MNHEY, CDR2 SMNVEV (reference sequence). All donors provided no fewer than one pre-ART and no fewer than two post-ART PBMC samples. The specimen was unsorted PBMCs, collected about 3.3 years after starting antiretroviral therapy. This sequence joins TRBV27 and TRBJ2-7; tentatively, D is TRBD1 or TRBD2 (6 bases each). The receptor was derived from a man between 18 and 29 years old with HIV. The CDR3 nucleotides read TGTGCCAGCAGTTCCCGTAGCGGACAGAACTCCTACGAGCAGTACTTC. This translates into CASSSRSGQNSYEQYF.